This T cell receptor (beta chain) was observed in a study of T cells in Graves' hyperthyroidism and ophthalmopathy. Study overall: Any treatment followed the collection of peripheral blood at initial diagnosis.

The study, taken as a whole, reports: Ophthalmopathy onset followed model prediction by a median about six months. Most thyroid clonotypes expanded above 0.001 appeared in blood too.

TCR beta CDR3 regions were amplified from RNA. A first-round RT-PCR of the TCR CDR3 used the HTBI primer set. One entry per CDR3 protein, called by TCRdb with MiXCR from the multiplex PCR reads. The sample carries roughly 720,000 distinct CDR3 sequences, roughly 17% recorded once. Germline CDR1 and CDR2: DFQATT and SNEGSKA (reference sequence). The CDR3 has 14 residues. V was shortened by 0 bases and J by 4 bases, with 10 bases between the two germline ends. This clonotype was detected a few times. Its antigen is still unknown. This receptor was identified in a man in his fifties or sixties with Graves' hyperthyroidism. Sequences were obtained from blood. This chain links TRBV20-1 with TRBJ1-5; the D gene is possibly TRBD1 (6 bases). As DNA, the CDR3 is TGCAGTGCTAGAGATGGGGGGGCAAATCAGCCCCAGCATTTT. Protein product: CSARDGGANQPQHF.